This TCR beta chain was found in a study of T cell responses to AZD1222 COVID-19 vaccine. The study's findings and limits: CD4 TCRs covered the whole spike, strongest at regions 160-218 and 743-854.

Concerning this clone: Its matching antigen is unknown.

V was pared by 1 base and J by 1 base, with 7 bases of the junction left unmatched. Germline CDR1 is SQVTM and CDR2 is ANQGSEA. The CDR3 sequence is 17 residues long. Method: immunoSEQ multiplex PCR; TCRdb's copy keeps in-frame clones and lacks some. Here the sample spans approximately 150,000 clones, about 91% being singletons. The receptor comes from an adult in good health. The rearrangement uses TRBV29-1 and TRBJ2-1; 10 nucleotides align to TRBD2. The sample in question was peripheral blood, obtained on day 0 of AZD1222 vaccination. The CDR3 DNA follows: TGCAGCGTTGAAGGTCTAGCGGGAGCTTTATCCTACAATGAGCAGTTCTTC. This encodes CSVEGLAGALSYNEQFF.